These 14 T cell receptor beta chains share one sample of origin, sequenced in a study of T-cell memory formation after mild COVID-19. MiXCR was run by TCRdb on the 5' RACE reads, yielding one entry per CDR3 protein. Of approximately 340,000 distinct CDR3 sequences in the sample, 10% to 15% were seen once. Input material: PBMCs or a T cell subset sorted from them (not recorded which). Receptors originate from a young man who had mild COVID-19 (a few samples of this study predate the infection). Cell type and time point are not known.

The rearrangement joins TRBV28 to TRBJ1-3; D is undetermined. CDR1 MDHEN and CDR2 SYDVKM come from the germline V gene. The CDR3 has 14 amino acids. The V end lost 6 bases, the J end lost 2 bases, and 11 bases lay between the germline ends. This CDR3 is CASRHIRAGNTIYF. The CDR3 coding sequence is TGTGCCAGCAGACATATCCGGGCTGGAAACACCATATATTTT.

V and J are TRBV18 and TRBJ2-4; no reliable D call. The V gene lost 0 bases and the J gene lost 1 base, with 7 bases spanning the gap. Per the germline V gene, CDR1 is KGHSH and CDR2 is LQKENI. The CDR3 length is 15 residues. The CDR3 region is CASSPPLRAKNIQYF. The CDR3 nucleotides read TGTGCCAGCTCACCACCGCTAAGGGCCAAAAACATTCAGTACTTC.

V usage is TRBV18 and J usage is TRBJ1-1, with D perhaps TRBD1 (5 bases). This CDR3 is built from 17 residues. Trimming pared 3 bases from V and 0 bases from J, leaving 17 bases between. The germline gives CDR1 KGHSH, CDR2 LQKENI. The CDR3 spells CASSPRGMGSMNTEAFF. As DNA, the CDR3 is TGTGCCAGCTCACCTCGGGGCATGGGGTCGATGAACACTGAAGCTTTCTTT.

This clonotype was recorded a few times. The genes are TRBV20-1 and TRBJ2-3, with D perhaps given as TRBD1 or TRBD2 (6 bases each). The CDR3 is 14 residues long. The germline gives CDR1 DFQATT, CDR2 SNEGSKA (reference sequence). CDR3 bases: TGCAGCCTGGTGGCAGGGGACTCCACAGATACGCAGTATTTT. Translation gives CSLVAGDSTDTQYF.

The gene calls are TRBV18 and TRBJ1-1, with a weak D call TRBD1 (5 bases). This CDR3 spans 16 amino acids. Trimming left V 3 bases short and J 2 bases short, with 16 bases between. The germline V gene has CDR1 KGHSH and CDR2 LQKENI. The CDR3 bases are TGTGCCAGCTCACCTTCCTCAAGGGGAATTAACACTGAAGCTTTCTTT. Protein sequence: CASSPSSRGINTEAFF.

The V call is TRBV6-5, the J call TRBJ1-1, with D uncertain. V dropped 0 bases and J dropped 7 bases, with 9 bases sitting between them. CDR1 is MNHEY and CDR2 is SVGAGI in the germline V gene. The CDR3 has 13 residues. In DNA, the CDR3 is TGTGCCAGCAGTTACTCGAGAGCAGTTGAAGCTTTCTTT. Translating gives CASSYSRAVEAFF.

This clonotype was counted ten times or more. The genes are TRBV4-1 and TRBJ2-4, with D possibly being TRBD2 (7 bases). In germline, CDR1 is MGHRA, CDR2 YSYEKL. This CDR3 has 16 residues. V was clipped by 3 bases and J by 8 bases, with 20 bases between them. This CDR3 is CASSHTGHRGVDIQYF. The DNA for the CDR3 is TGCGCCAGCAGCCATACAGGGCACCGGGGGGTGGACATTCAGTACTTC.

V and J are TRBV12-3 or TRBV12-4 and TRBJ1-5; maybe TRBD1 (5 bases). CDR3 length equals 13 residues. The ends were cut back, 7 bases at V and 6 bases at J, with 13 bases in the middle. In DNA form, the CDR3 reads TGTGCCAGCACCTGGGGGGAGGGTCAGCCCCAGCATTTT. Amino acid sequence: CASTWGEGQPQHF.

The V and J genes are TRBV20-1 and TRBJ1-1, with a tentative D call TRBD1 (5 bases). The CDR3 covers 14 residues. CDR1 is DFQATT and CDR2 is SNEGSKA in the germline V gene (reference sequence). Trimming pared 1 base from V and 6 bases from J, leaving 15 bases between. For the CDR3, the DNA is TGCAGTGCTAGAGTAGTAGGGGCGGCCCCTGAAGCTTTCTTT. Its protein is CSARVVGAAPEAFF.

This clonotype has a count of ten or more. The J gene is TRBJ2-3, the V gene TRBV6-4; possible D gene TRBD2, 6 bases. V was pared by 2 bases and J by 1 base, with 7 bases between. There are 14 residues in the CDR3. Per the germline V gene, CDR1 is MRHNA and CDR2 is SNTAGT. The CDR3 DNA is TGTGCCAGCAGTGACGGGGAGGGCACAGATACGCAGTATTTT. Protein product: CASSDGEGTDTQYF.

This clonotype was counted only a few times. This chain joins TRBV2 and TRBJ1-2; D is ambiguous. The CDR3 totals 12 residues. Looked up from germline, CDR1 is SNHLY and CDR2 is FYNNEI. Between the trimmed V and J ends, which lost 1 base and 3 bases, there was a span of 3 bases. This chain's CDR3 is CASSEGYYGYTF. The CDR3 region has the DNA TGTGCCAGCAGTGAAGGTTACTATGGCTACACCTTC.

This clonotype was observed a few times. The CDR3 reads CASSSRLAGTDTQYF. The CDR3 DNA sequence: TGTGCCAGCAGCTCAAGACTAGCGGGCACAGATACGCAGTATTTT. The rearrangement joins TRBV7-3 to TRBJ2-3; 9 bases align to TRBD2. The CDR3 length is 15 residues. The V segment lost 4 bases and the J segment 1 base; nucleotides outside the gene matches: 3. Per the germline V gene, CDR1 is SGHTA and CDR2 is FQGTGA.

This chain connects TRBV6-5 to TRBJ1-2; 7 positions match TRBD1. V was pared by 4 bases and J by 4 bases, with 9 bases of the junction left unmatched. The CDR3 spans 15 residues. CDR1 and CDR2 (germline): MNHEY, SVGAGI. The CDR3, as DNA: TGTGCCAGCAGTTCGATGGGACAGCGAGGCTATGGCTACACCTTC. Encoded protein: CASSSMGQRGYGYTF.

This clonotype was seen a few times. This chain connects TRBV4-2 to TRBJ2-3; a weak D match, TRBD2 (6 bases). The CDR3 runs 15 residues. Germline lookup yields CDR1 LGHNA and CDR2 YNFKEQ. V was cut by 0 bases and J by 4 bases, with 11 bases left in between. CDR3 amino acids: CASSQETRFADTQYF. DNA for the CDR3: TGTGCCAGCAGCCAAGAGACTAGATTTGCAGATACGCAGTATTTT.